This T cell receptor (beta chain) originates from a study of CD8+ T cells in alopecia areata. Study overall: Treatment comprised oral tofacitinib, 5 to 10 mg twice daily, in treated patients.

The CDR3 loop spans 12 amino acids. V shed 4 bases and J shed 4 bases, with 9 bases lying between them. Germline V gives CDR1 SQVTM, CDR2 ANQGSEA. Lesional scalp tissue (obtained by punch biopsy) and peripheral blood were collected from alopecia areata patients. Sorting of PBMCs yielded the CD4+ and CD8+ T cells. TCR sequencing used cDNA made by reverse transcription of extracted RNA. The table came from immunoSEQ multiplex PCR; TCRdb's copy has only in-frame clones and leaves some out. This table holds 140,000 to 150,000 clones, around 50% found once. In its sample, this clone was seen a few times. Its target is not known. The study, taken as a whole, reports: Greater clonality was observed in lesional scalp samples, especially alopecia totalis/universalis, versus normal scalp.

This chain links TRBV29-1 with TRBJ2-3; D is undetermined. Source: CD4+ T cells sorted from blood, taken at week 0. The TCR sequence derives from a human donor with alopecia areata. The CDR3 region is CSVGVDSDTQYF. The CDR3 nucleotides are TGCAGCGTTGGGGTCGACTCAGATACGCAGTATTTT.